This TCR beta chain was found in a study of beta chain features in type 1 diabetes. Study-wide background: Age, gender and cell yields were similar between patients and healthy donors. Study-wide results and caveats: Sequencing from cDNA could over-represent high-TCR-expressing cells. In every one of the four CD4+ subsets, TCRB CDR3s were moderately but significantly shorter in Type 1 diabetes patients. The naive, central memory and Treg TCRB repertoires showed an apparent similarity that was greater among patients than among healthy donors.

This CDR3 contains 12 residues. The V and J ends lost 4 bases and 10 bases respectively, with 11 bases between them. Germline V lookup: CDR1 SGHTA, CDR2 FQGNSA. Points on this clone: Its antigen remains unknown.

The isolated RNA, all of it, was reverse transcribed, so expressed TCRB transcripts were what got sequenced. Generated by immunoSEQ multiplex PCR, the TCRdb table keeps only in-frame clones and is missing some. The top ten clones hold approximately 0.69% of a sample with over 150,000 clones, 8.1% of them seen once. V gene TRBV7-2 combines with J gene TRBJ2-1; the D is unclear. Sequenced sample: central memory CD4+ T cells from blood. This clonotype was sampled from a man aged 18 to 29 in good health. In nucleotides, the CDR3 is TGTGCCAGCAGCTCCCTAAACTCCGAGCAGTTCTTC. It yields the protein CASSSLNSEQFF.